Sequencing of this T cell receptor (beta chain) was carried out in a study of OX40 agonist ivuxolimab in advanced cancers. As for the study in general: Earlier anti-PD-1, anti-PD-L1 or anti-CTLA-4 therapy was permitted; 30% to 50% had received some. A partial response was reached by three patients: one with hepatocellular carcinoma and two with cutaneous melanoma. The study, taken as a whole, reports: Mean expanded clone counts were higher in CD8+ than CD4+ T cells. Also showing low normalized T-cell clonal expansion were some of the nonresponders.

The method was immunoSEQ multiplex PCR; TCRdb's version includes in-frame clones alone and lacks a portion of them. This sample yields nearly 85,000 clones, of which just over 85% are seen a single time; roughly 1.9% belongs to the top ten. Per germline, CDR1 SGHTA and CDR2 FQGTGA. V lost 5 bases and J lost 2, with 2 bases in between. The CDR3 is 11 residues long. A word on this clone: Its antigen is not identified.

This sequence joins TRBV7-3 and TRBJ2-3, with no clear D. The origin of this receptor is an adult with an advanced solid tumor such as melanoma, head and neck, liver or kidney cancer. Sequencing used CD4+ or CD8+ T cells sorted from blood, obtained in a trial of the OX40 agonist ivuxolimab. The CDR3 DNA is TGTGCCAGCAGCCCCACAGATACGCAGTATTTT. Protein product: CASSPTDTQYF.